Listed below are T cell receptor beta chains from one sample, sequenced in a study of read filtering for tumor transcriptome and immune sequencing. TCRdb used MiXCR to reprocess the reads, holding one entry per CDR3 protein. Of about 62,000 distinct CDR3 sequences in the sample, about 19% were seen once. The sample taken for sequencing was a population of CD138-negative cells sorted from bone marrow. All receptors derive from a donor at least 40 years old with multiple myeloma. Each CDR3 is given with its conserved first and last residue. D genes are given only for firm matches. Clone size is given for some rows only: seen once, a few or many times, or a class if the clone is expanded.

many	TRBV5-4	TRBJ1-1	NA	CASSLGATMNTEAFF	TGTGCCAGCAGCTTAGGGGCGACAATGAACACTGAAGCTTTCTTT
few	TRBV11-2	TRBJ2-2	TRBD2	CASRVAGGRANAGELFF	TGTGCCAGCAGAGTAGCGGGCGGGAGGGCCAACGCCGGGGAGCTGTTTTTT
many	TRBV6-1	TRBJ2-3	NA	CASSLPSTDTQYF	TGCGCCAGCAGCTTACCCAGCACAGATACGCAGTATTTT
many	TRBV6-6	TRBJ2-1	NA	CASSYKGLADAYYNEQFF	TGTGCCAGCAGTTACAAGGGTTTAGCGGACGCCTATTACAATGAGCAGTTCTTC
many	TRBV6-5	TRBJ2-7	NA	CASNPTGLGEQYF	TGTGCCAGCAACCCTACAGGGTTAGGAGAGCAGTACTTC
once	TRBV2	TRBJ2-6	TRBD1	CARSENLGTGFSGANALTF	TGTGCCCGCAGTGAAAATTTGGGGACAGGATTCTCTGGGGCCAACGCCCTGACTTTC
NA	TRBV4-2	TRBJ1-2	NA	CASSQDIGGNYGYTF	TGTGCCAGCAGCCAAGACATCGGGGGGAACTATGGCTACACCTTC
many	TRBV29-1	TRBJ2-7	TRBD1	CSVRQGAYEQYF	TGCAGCGTTCGACAGGGGGCGTACGAGCAGTACTTC
many	TRBV20-1	TRBJ2-1	NA	CSALGNFLPSVAYNEQFF	TGCAGTGCCTTAGGGAATTTCTTGCCTAGCGTGGCCTACAATGAGCAGTTCTTC
NA	TRBV30	TRBJ2-1	TRBD1	CAWSETGINNEQFF	TGTGCCTGGAGTGAGACAGGGATCAACAATGAGCAGTTCTTC
many	TRBV7-9	TRBJ2-1	TRBD1	CASSLTGGVDNEQFF	TGTGCCAGCAGTTTAACAGGGGGCGTCGACAATGAGCAGTTCTTC
many	TRBV9	TRBJ2-3	TRBD1	CASSALTGMGSDVSTDTQYF	TGTGCCAGCAGCGCATTGACAGGGATGGGGAGCGATGTGAGCACAGATACGCAGTATTTT
NA	TRBV30	TRBJ1-2	NA	CAWIPGQVSYGYTF	TGTGCCTGGATCCCGGGGCAGGTTTCCTATGGCTACACCTTC
many	TRBV11-2	TRBJ2-6	TRBD2	CASRTTSGRADGANVLTF	TGTGCCAGCAGAACTACTAGCGGGAGGGCGGATGGGGCCAACGTCCTGACTTTC
many	TRBV10-3	TRBJ2-1	TRBD2	CAISERGSGGVDEQFF	TGTGCCATCAGTGAGAGAGGTAGCGGGGGTGTAGATGAGCAGTTCTTC
many	TRBV28	TRBJ1-2	NA	CASSLSHSLNYGYTF	TGTGCCAGCAGTTTATCTCACTCTTTGAACTATGGCTACACCTTC
many	TRBV7-9	TRBJ1-1	TRBD1	CASSGDRVVPEAFF	TGTGCCAGCAGCGGGGACAGGGTAGTCCCTGAAGCTTTCTTT
many	TRBV3-1	TRBJ2-6	NA	CASSQSVGANVLTF	TGTGCCAGCAGCCAGAGCGTCGGGGCCAACGTCCTGACTTTC
many	TRBV20-1	TRBJ2-7	NA	CSARVGRGYEQYF	TGCAGTGCTAGAGTTGGACGCGGCTACGAGCAGTACTTC
many	TRBV19	TRBJ1-2	TRBD1	CASSIEGTVYGYTF	TGTGCCAGTAGTATAGAGGGGACAGTCTATGGCTACACCTTC
many	TRBV30	TRBJ2-2	TRBD2	CAWKLAESTGELFF	TGTGCCTGGAAACTAGCGGAGTCCACCGGGGAGCTGTTTTTT
many	TRBV11-2	TRBJ2-7	TRBD2	CASGPVGLAGYEQYF	TGTGCCAGCGGCCCAGTGGGACTAGCGGGCTACGAGCAGTACTTC
many	TRBV13	TRBJ2-1	NA	CASSLVGGPTYNEQFF	TGTGCCAGCAGCTTAGTGGGCGGCCCCACCTACAATGAGCAGTTCTTC
many	TRBV6-2/TRBV6-3	TRBJ2-5	NA	CASSPSGQGLETQYF	TGTGCCAGCAGCCCGTCGGGCCAGGGTTTAGAGACCCAGTACTTC
many	TRBV29-1	TRBJ2-5	NA	CSALTGQETQYF	TGCAGCGCTTTAACGGGGCAAGAGACCCAGTACTTC
many	TRBV28	TRBJ2-2	TRBD2	CASSFLAGAVPGELFF	TGTGCCAGCAGTTTTCTAGCGGGAGCAGTTCCCGGGGAGCTGTTTTTT
many	TRBV11-3	TRBJ2-1	TRBD2	CDSSPGGRELYEQFF	TGTGACAGCAGCCCGGGCGGGCGGGAGCTCTATGAGCAGTTCTTC
NA	TRBV12-3/TRBV12-4	TRBJ1-5	NA	CASSLGTGNQPQHF	TGTGCCAGCAGTTTAGGGACAGGCAATCAGCCCCAGCATTTT
many	TRBV6-2/TRBV6-3	TRBJ2-5	NA	CASSYPAGWTTQETQYF	TGTGCCAGCAGTTACCCGGCAGGGTGGACAACACAAGAGACCCAGTACTTC
many	TRBV5-1	TRBJ2-5	NA	CASRRAPDSQETQYF	TGCGCCAGCAGAAGGGCGCCGGACTCCCAAGAGACCCAGTACTTC
many	TRBV19	TRBJ2-2	TRBD2	CASSIYLAGTGELFF	TGTGCCAGTAGTATCTACCTAGCGGGAACCGGGGAGCTGTTTTTT
many	TRBV20-1	TRBJ2-7	NA	CSTQRRRLYEQYF	TGCAGTACGCAGAGGCGACGGCTCTACGAGCAGTACTTC
NA	TRBV12-3/TRBV12-4	TRBJ2-7	TRBD2	CASSLGTSGRHYEQYF	TGTGCCAGCAGTTTAGGGACTAGCGGGAGGCACTACGAGCAGTACTTC
many	TRBV11-3	TRBJ2-3	NA	CASSPQPGLTDTQYF	TGTGCCAGCAGCCCCCAACCGGGCCTCACAGATACGCAGTATTTT
few	TRBV4-1	TRBJ1-2	NA	CASSQSAGVEGYTF	TGCGCCAGCAGCCAAAGCGCGGGGGTGGAAGGCTACACCTTC